These T cell receptor beta chains were read from a single sample in a study of cytomegalovirus exposure and HLA in healthy donors. Libraries were prepared by immunoSEQ multiplex PCR; TCRdb keeps only in-frame clonotypes and omits some of them. The data contain some 170,000 clones, 75% of them singletons. Sequences were obtained from PBMCs. All receptors come from a woman in her 50s in good health and CMV-seropositive. Each CDR3 is given with its conserved first and last residue. The D gene is left open where the match is weak. Clone size is shown for a subset of rows, as once, few, many or a class of expanded clone.

D gene	clone size	V gene	J gene	CDR3 length	CDR3 DNA	CDR3 protein
-	-	TRBV27	TRBJ1-1	13	TGTGCCAGCAGTTTAGAGGGGGGGACTGAAGCTTTCTTT	CASSLEGGTEAFF
-	few	TRBV13	TRBJ2-5	14	TGTGCCAGCAGCTTAGGGCCGACGGGGGAGACCCAGTACTTC	CASSLGPTGETQYF
TRBD2	few	TRBV6-6	TRBJ2-1	15	TGTGCCAGCAGTTACGGGACTAGCTCAGTCGATGAGCAGTTCTTC	CASSYGTSSVDEQFF
TRBD1	-	TRBV4-1	TRBJ2-1	15	TGCGCCAGCAGCCACTGGGGACAGGGTTACAATGAGCAGTTCTTC	CASSHWGQGYNEQFF
TRBD1	few	TRBV7-9	TRBJ2-5	17	TGTGCCAGCAGCTTAGCGCTCGGGACAGGGCACCAAGAGACCCAGTACTTC	CASSLALGTGHQETQYF
TRBD1	-	TRBV2	TRBJ1-2	14	TGTGCCAGCAGTGGTAACAGGGGGAGTGGAAGCTACACCTTC	CASSGNRGSGSYTF
-	-	TRBV5-5	TRBJ1-3	16	TGTGCCAGCAGCGCCGAGGACAGCAACTCTGGAAACACCATATATTTT	CASSAEDSNSGNTIYF
TRBD1	-	TRBV19	TRBJ1-1	14	TGTGCCAGTAGTTTCGGACAGGGGAACACTGAAGCTTTCTTT	CASSFGQGNTEAFF
-	-	TRBV11-1	TRBJ2-5	15	TGTGCCAGCAGCCTCGCAGACAGGTACCAAGAGACCCAGTACTTC	CASSLADRYQETQYF
-	-	TRBV19	TRBJ2-5	13	TGTGCCAGTAGTAGAGGACAGTCGGAGACCCAGTACTTC	CASSRGQSETQYF
TRBD1	-	TRBV6-5	TRBJ1-1	14	TGTGCCAGCAGCCCGACAGGGGGAGGCACTGAAGCTTTCTTT	CASSPTGGGTEAFF
-	few	TRBV5-1	TRBJ1-3	16	TGCGCCAGCAGCGATGCGTCTAGGACAGCTGGAAACACCATATATTTT	CASSDASRTAGNTIYF
TRBD1	-	TRBV5-6	TRBJ1-3	15	TGTGCCAGCAGCTTGGCAGGGGGCTCTGGAAACACCATATATTTT	CASSLAGGSGNTIYF
-	-	TRBV2	TRBJ2-5	12	TGTGCCAGCAGTGAAAAAGGGGGGACCCAGTACTTC	CASSEKGGTQYF
-	-	TRBV6-1	TRBJ1-5	15	TGTGCCAGCAGTGTCGTACCCGGAGGTAATCAGCCCCAGCATTTT	CASSVVPGGNQPQHF
-	few	TRBV4-1	TRBJ1-4	15	TGCGCCAGCAGCCAAGTTCCCGGGATTCAAGAAAAACTGTTTTTT	CASSQVPGIQEKLFF
TRBD2	-	TRBV6-1	TRBJ2-3	16	TGTGCCAGCAGTGCCCAGCTTAGCGGGGGTATAGATACGCAGTATTTT	CASSAQLSGGIDTQYF
-	-	TRBV19	TRBJ1-2	14	TGTGCCAGTAGTATGGTGGGGCCTACCTATGGCTACACCTTC	CASSMVGPTYGYTF
TRBD2	few	TRBV29-1	TRBJ2-7	12	TGCAGCGCTAGCGGGGGGCCCAACGAGCAGTACTTC	CSASGGPNEQYF
TRBD1	-	TRBV30	TRBJ1-5	12	TGTGCCATGGGACAGAGCAATCAGCCCCAGCATTTT	CAMGQSNQPQHF
-	-	TRBV4-1	TRBJ1-3	16	TGCGCCAGCAGCCAAGGCCAGGGGATCTCTGGAAACACCATATATTTT	CASSQGQGISGNTIYF
TRBD1	-	TRBV7-2	TRBJ2-7	14	TGTGCCAGCAGCTTAACGGGACAGCACTACGAGCAGTACTTC	CASSLTGQHYEQYF
-	-	TRBV11-3	TRBJ2-7	14	TGTGCCAGCAGCTTAGGTGGTAGCTCCTACGAGCAGTACTTC	CASSLGGSSYEQYF
TRBD2	-	TRBV30	TRBJ2-3	13	TGTGCCCGTAGCGGGGGAAACACAGATACGCAGTATTTT	CARSGGNTDTQYF